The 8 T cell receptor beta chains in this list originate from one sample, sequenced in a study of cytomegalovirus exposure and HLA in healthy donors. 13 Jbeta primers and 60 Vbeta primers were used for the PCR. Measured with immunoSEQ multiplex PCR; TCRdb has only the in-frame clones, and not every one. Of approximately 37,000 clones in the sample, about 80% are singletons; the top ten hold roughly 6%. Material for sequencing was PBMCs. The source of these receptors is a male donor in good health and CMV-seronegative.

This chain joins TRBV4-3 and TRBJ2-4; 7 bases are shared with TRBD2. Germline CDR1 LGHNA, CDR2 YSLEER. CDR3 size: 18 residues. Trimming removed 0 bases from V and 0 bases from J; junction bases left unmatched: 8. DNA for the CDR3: TGCGCCAGCAGCCAAGACCCGGGGGGACGGGTAGCCAAAAACATTCAGTACTTC. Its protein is CASSQDPGGRVAKNIQYF.

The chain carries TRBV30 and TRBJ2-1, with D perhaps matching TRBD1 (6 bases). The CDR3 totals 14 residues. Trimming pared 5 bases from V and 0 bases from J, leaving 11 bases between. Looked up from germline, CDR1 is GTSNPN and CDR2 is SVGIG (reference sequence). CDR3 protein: CAWESDSSYNEQFF. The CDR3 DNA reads TGTGCCTGGGAATCGGACAGCTCCTACAATGAGCAGTTCTTC. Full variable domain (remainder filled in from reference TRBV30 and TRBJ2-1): SQTIHQWPATLVQPVGSPLSLECTVEGTSNPNLYWYRQAAGRGLQLLFYSVGIGQISSEVPQNLSASRPQDRQFILSSKKLLLSDSGFYLCAWESDSSYNEQFFGPGTRLTVL.

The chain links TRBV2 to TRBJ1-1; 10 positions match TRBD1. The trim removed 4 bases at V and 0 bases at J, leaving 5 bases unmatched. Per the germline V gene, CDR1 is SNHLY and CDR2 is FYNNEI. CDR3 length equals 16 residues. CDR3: CASSGGTGDMNTEAFF. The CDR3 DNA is TGTGCCAGCAGTGGTGGGACAGGGGACATGAACACTGAAGCTTTCTTT.

The CDR3 is CAWSRQVNTEAFF. The CDR3 bases are TGTGCCTGGAGTCGGCAGGTGAACACTGAAGCTTTCTTT. This chain connects TRBV30 to TRBJ1-1; no definite D call. V was pared by 2 bases and J by 0 bases, with 7 bases between. The CDR3 loop spans 13 amino acids. The germline V gene encodes CDR1 GTSNPN and CDR2 SVGIG (reference sequence).

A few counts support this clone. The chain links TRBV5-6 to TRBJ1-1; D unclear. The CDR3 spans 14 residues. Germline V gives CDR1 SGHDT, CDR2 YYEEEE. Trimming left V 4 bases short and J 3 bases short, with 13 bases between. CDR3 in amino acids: CASSLTGRDTEAFF. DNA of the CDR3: TGTGCCAGCAGCCTAACGGGGAGAGACACTGAAGCTTTCTTT.

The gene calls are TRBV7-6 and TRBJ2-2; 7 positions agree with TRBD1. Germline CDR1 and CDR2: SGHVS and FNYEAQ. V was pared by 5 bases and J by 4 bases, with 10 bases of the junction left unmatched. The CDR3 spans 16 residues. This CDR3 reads CASSPRQGLGTGELFF. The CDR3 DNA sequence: TGTGCCAGCAGCCCTAGACAGGGATTGGGCACCGGGGAGCTGTTTTTT.

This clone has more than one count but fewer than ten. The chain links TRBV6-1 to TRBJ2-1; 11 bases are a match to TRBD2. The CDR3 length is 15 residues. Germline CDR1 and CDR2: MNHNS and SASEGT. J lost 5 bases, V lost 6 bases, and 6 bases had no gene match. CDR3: CASSDLAGGHNEQFF. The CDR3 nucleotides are TGTGCCAGCAGCGATCTAGCGGGAGGACACAATGAGCAGTTCTTC.

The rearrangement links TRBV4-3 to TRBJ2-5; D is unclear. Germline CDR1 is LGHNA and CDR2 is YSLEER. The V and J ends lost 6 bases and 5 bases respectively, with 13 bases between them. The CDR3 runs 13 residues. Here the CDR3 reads CASSKVGVETQYF. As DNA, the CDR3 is TGCGCCAGCAGTAAAGTGGGCGTGGAGACCCAGTACTTC.